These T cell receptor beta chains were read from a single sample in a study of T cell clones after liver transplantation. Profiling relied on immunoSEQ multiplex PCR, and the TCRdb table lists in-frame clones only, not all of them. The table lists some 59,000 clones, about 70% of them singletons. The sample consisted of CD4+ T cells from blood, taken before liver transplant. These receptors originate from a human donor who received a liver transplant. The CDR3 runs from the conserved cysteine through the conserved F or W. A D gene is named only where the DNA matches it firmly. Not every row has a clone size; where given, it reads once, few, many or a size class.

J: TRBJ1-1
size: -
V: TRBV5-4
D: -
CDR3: CASSHQRTEAFF
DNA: TGTGCCAGCAGCCACCAGAGGACTGAAGCTTTCTTT

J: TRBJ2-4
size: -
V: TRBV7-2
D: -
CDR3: CASSLDPPTNQYF
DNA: TGTGCCAGCAGCTTAGACCCCCCGACTAATCAGTACTTC

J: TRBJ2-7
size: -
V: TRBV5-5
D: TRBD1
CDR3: CASSLGDRGFSYEQYF
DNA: TGTGCCAGCAGCTTGGGGGACAGGGGTTTCTCCTACGAGCAGTACTTC

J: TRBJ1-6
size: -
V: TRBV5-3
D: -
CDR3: CARSGLRLTNLYNSPLHF
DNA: TGTGCCAGAAGCGGACTGAGACTCACCAACCTCTATAATTCACCCCTCCACTTT

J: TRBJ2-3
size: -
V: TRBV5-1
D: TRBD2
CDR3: CASSSGLAGDTDTQYF
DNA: TGCGCCAGCAGCTCGGGACTAGCGGGGGACACAGATACGCAGTATTTT

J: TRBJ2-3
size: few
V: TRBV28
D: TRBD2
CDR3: CASRTRGGSTDTQYF
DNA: TGTGCCAGCAGGACTCGGGGGGGCTCCACAGATACGCAGTATTTT

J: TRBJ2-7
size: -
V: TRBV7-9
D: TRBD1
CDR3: CASSLPGTDKQYF
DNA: TGTGCCAGCAGCCTACCCGGGACAGACAAGCAGTACTTC

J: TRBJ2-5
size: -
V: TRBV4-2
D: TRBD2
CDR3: CASSQLLAGVETQYF
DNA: TGTGCCAGCAGCCAACTTCTAGCGGGGGTCGAGACCCAGTACTTC

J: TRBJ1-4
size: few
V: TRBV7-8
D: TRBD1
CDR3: CASSPRPGQQNEKLFF
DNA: TGTGCCAGCAGCCCCAGGCCGGGACAGCAGAATGAAAAACTGTTTTTT

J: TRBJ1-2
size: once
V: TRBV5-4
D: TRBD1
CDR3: CASSLRRGQGGTF
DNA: TGTGCCAGCAGCTTGCGCCGGGGACAGGGAGGCACCTTC

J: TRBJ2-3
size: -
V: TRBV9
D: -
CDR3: CASSVGGRPPQDTQYF
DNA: TGTGCCAGCAGCGTAGGGGGGCGGCCCCCACAGGATACGCAGTATTTT

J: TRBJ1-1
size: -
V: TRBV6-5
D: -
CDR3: CASSKEGYTEAFF
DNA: TGTGCCAGCAGTAAGGAGGGGTACACTGAAGCTTTCTTT

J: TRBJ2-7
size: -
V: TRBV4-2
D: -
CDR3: CASSRFRAGVYEQYF
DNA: TGTGCCAGCAGCCGGTTCCGGGCAGGGGTCTACGAGCAGTACTTC

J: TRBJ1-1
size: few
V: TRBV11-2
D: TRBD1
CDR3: CASRRTGATEAFF
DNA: TGTGCCAGCCGGAGGACAGGGGCCACTGAAGCTTTCTTT

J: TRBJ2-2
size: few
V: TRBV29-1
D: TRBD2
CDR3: CSATGASGGGWSGELFF
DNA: TGCAGCGCCACTGGGGCCTCGGGGGGGGGATGGTCCGGGGAGCTGTTTTTT

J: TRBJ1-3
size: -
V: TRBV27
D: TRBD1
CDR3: CASSTRQGRFSGNTIYF
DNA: TGTGCCAGCAGTACCCGACAGGGCCGTTTTTCTGGAAACACCATATATTTT

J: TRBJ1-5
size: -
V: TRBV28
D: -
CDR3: CASTPDTSSNQPQHF
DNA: TGTGCCAGCACCCCGGACACGTCTAGCAATCAGCCCCAGCATTTT

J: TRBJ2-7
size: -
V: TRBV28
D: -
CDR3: CASSLGGGHYEQYF
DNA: TGTGCCAGCAGCCTCGGGGGAGGACACTACGAGCAGTACTTC

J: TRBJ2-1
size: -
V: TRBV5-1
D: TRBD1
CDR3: CASSSPDRDEQFF
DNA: TGCGCCAGCAGCTCGCCGGACAGGGATGAGCAGTTCTTC

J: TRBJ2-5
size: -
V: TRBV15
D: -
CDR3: CATSRDSGGLETQYF
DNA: TGTGCCACCAGCAGAGATTCCGGGGGGCTGGAGACCCAGTACTTC

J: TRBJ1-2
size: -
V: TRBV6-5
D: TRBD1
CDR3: CASREPGQGTMEDTF
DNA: TGTGCCAGCAGAGAACCGGGACAGGGAACAATGGAGGACACCTTC

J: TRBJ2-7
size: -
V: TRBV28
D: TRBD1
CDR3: CASSDRVNEQYF
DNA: TGTGCCAGCAGCGACAGGGTGAACGAGCAGTACTTC

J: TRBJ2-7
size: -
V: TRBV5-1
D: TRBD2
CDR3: CASSLGLADPYEQYF
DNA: TGCGCCAGCAGCCTGGGACTAGCGGATCCATACGAGCAGTACTTC

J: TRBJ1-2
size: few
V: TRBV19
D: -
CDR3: CASSQPGLRTWFTF
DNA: TGTGCCAGTAGTCAACCGGGACTGAGGACTTGGTTCACCTTC

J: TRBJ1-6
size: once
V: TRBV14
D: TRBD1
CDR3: CASSPRGRGPNSPLHF
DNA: TGTGCCAGCAGCCCAAGAGGCAGGGGGCCTAATTCACCCCTCCACTTT

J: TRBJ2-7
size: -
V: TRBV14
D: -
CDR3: CASSRGSRGSYEQYF
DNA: TGTGCCAGCAGCCGTGGGTCGAGGGGGTCCTACGAGCAGTACTTC

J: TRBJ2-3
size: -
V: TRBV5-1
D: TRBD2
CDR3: CASSRGLAPPGSTDTQYF
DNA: TGCGCCAGCAGCCGGGGACTAGCTCCCCCCGGGAGCACAGATACGCAGTATTTT

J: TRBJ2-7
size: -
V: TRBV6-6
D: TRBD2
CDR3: CASTNGLAGLTVRF
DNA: TGTGCCAGCACCAACGGACTAGCGGGACTTACAGTACGGTTC

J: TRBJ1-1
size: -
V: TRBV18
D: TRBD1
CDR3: CASSPSAVTGWDTEAFF
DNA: TGTGCCAGCTCACCTTCCGCAGTGACAGGGTGGGACACTGAAGCTTTCTTT